A few counts support the clone carrying this TCR beta chain. Its specificity is not known. Primed by a sample-barcoded 5' primer and a J-beta primer mix, a second PCR proceeded for 7 to 11 cycles. TCRdb recomputed calls from the 5' RACE reads with MiXCR, one row per CDR3 protein. The table shows about 800,000 distinct CDR3 sequences, with around 25% occurring only once. The source of the sample is a study of blood T cells in healthy people across ages. Regarding the study as a whole: Donors of long life had a larger count of naive CD4+ cells and greater diversity than aged donors.

The same data also went into a second study, on T cells of mothers and their children.

This receptor was identified in a boy between 10 and 17 years old in good health. Sequenced: blood.

CDR3 loop: CAISEDGGRKLFF. CDR3 DNA: TGTGCCATCAGTGAGGATGGGGGGCGAAAACTGTTTTTT. The J gene is TRBJ1-4, the V gene TRBV10-3, with D tentatively TRBD1 (6 bases). Trimming cost V 2 bases and J 10 bases, with 11 bases left between them. The CDR3 has 13 residues. Per the germline V gene, CDR1 is ENHRY and CDR2 is SYGVKD.